The present entry profiles one TCR beta chain with its context. It lacks a known antigen. It has no much larger one-base neighbor in the sample; base qualities were not kept. The data are from a study of blood T cell repertoires in COVID-19 (dated by TCRdb to about 2020). The study in broad terms: Samples from collaborators originated in the United States, Italy and Spain and spanned both the acute and convalescent phases of COVID-19. Where available, HLA class I and class II types were taken from metadata supplied by the sample provider and were not determined by assay-based typing. The repertoires were made available in a free public database intended to serve as a resource for research on the immune response to SARS-CoV-2. The prospective study material was composed of cDNA or gDNA derived from T cells, B-cell-depleted T cells, or PBMCs. Samples came from the ongoing ImmuneRACE study (first 160 participants) plus 1,254 subjects from 6 global collaborators. The dataset comprised deeply sampled blood TCRbeta repertoires from subjects exposed to, actively infected with, or recovered from COVID-19. Sample metadata almost always included a de-identified subject ID, COVID-19 status, age in years and sex. Study-wide conclusions, independent of this receptor: How much clinical and demographic metadata was included differed by source and by participant, and the metadata was provided uncurated.

At one collaborating source in Seattle, patients were enrolled during active infection and were followed longitudinally through the course of disease. Collaborating institutions collected whole blood in K2EDTA tubes following their own protocols. Collaborator samples were shipped for TCRbeta analysis as frozen whole blood, isolated PBMCs, or DNA extracted from either sample type. CDR1 and CDR2 were assigned from the germline V gene (reference sequence) as MNHEY and SMNVEV. V lost 3 bases and J lost 0 bases, and the count of bases not matched to a germline gene is 4. From the cysteine up to the phenylalanine, the CDR3 has a length of 15 residues. Of the read, only the CDR3 DNA is kept; its 45 bases are in frame from base 1. The immunoSEQ Assay, a bias-controlled multiplex PCR, was used to amplify TCRbeta CDR3 regions from genomic DNA. The study's processing was this. Within the assay, amplification of reference gene primers was used to estimate how many nucleated cells each sample contained. To quantify the absolute abundance of each unique TCRbeta CDR3 rearrangement, sequence reads were collapsed and filtered. For each sample, productive Simpson clonality was calculated by taking the square root of Simpson's diversity index across productive rearrangements. TCRdb re-hosts the immuneACCESS table, in-frame sequences only. Its copies lack some clones; in the studies checked, an unresolved V gene accounts for under half of them, and the cause for the rest is not known. V, J and clone size derive from that table, while D and trimming were established from the DNA sequence. This sample gives 250,000 to 400,000 clones in total; around 89% of them show up just once. Approximately 1.6% of the sample rests with the top ten.

Input material: peripheral blood. The chain joins TRBV27 to TRBJ2-7, with 8 bases matching TRBD2. This sequence was found in a young woman with COVID-19, enrolled during active disease. The CDR3 has the sequence CASSFLGTSSYEQYF. The base sequence is TGTGCCAGCAGTTTCCTAGGGACTAGCTCCTACGAGCAGTACTTC.